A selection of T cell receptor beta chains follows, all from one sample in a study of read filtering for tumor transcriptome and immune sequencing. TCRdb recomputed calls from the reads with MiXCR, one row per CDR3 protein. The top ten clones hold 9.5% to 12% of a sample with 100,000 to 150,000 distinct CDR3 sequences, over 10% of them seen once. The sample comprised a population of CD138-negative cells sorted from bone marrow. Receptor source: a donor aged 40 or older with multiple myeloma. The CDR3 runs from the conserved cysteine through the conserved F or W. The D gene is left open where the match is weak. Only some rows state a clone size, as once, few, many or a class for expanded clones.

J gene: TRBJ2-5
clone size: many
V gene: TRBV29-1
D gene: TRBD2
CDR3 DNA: TGCAGCGCCGGGGGGACCGGAGGCGAGACCCAGTACTTC
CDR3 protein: CSAGGTGGETQYF

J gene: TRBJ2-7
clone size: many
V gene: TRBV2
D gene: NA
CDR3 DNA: TGTGCCAGCAGCGAGCAGGGACACCGTTACGGGGGGCAGTACTTC
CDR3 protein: CASSEQGHRYGGQYF

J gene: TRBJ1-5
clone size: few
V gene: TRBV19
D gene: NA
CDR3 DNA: TGTGCCGCCAGTGGGGATAGCAATCAGCCCCAGCATTTT
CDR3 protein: CAASGDSNQPQHF

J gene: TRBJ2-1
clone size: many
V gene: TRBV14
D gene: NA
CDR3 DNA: TGTGCCAGCAGCCAAGACGAATGGTCCAATGAGCAGTTCTTC
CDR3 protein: CASSQDEWSNEQFF

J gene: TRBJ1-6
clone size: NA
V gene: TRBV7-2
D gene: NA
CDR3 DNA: TGTGCCAGCAGCTCGGACAGCTCCTATAATTCACCCCTCCGCTTT
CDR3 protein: CASSSDSSYNSPLRF

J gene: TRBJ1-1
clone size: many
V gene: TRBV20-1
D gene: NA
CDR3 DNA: TGCAGTGCTAGAGAGACAGGTGGTCGACGGGCTGAAGCTTTCTTT
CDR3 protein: CSARETGGRRAEAFF

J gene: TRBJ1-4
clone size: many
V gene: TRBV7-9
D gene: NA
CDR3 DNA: TGTGCCAGCAGCTTAGACAGGAGAGCAACTAATGAAAAACTGTTTTTT
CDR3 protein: CASSLDRRATNEKLFF

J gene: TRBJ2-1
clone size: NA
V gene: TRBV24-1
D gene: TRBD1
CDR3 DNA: TGTGCCACCAGTACTGCCGGGACAGGGAAGAATGAGCAGTTCTTC
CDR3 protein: CATSTAGTGKNEQFF

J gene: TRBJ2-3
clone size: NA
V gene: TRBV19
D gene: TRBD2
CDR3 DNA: TGTGCCAGTAGTCTGGGACTAGCGGGTACTGCAGATACGCAGTATTTT
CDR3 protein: CASSLGLAGTADTQYF

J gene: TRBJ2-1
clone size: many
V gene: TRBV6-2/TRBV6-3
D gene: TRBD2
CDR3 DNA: TGTGCCAGCATGTTAGCGGGAGCGAAATGGAATGAGCAGTTCTTC
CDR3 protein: CASMLAGAKWNEQFF

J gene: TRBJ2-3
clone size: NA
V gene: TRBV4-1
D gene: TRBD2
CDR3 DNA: TGCGCCAGCAGCCAAGGCGCCGCACCTAGACTAGCGGGAGGTCTGACAGATACGCAGTATTTT
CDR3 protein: CASSQGAAPRLAGGLTDTQYF

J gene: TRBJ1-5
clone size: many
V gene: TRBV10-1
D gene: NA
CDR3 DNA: TGCGCCAGCTCAGCAGGGCTTCATCAGCCCCAGCATTTT
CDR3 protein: CASSAGLHQPQHF

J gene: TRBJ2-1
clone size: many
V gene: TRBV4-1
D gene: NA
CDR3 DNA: TGCGCCAGCAGCCAACGGGGGGCGGGATACAATGAGCAGTTCTTC
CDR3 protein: CASSQRGAGYNEQFF

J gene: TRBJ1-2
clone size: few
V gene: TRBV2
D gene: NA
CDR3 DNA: TGTGCCAGCGCTCCCCGGGGGACCGACTATGGCTACACCTTC
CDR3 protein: CASAPRGTDYGYTF

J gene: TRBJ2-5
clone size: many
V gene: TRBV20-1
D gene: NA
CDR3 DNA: TGCAGTGCTAGAGATTTAATGAGAGAGACCCAGTACTTC
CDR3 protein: CSARDLMRETQYF

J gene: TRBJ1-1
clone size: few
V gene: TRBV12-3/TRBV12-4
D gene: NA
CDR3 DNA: TGTGCCAGCAGTTTAGCCCCTATCACTGAAGCTTTCTTT
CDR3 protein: CASSLAPITEAFF

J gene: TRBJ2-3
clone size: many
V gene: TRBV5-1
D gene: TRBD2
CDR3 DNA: TGCGCCAGCAGCTCCCAAGCGGGAGGCACAGATACGCAGTATTTT
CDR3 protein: CASSSQAGGTDTQYF

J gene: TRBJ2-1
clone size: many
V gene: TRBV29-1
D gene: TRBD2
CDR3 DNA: TGCAGCGTTGAAGGGGTCGGGGGGGCCGAGGCCTACAATGAGCAGTTCTTC
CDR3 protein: CSVEGVGGAEAYNEQFF

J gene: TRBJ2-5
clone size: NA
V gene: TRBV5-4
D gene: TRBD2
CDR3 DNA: TGTGCCAGCAGCCGTGCCCCAGCGGGAACACAAGAGACCCAGTACTTC
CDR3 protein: CASSRAPAGTQETQYF

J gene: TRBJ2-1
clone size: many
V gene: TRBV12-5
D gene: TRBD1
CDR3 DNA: TGTGCTAGTGGTTTGGCACAGGGGGCGCCCGGGAATGAGCAGTTCTTC
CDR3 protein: CASGLAQGAPGNEQFF

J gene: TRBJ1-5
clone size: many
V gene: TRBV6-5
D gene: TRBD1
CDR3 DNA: TGTGCCAGCAGTCCGGACAGGGATCCGAAGCAGCCCCAGCATTTT
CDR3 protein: CASSPDRDPKQPQHF

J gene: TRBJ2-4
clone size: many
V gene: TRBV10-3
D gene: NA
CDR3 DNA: TGTGCCATCAGTGAGTCATACGACAGGACCGCCAAAAACATTCAGTACTTC
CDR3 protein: CAISESYDRTAKNIQYF

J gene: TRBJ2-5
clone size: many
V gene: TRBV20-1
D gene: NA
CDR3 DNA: TGCAGTGCTAGAGATATTCAGGGGAGGGAGACCCAGTACTTC
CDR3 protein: CSARDIQGRETQYF

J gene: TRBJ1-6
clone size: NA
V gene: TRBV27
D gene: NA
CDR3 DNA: TGTGCCAGCGGCCCCTCTCGGACCGGGTCACCCCCCCACTTT
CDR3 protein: CASGPSRTGSPPHF

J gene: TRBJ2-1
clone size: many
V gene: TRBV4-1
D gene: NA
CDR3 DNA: TGCGCCAGCAGCCAAGATGACCCCGGACCATACAATGAGCAGTTCTTC
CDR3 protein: CASSQDDPGPYNEQFF

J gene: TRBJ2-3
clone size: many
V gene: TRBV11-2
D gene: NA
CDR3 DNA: TGTGCCAGCAGCTTAGATAGAACAGATACGCAGTATTTT
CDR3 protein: CASSLDRTDTQYF

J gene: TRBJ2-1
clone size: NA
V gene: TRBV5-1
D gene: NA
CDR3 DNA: TGCGCCAGCAGCTTAACAGGTGGAATGAACAATTGGCAGTTCTTC
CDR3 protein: CASSLTGGMNNWQFF

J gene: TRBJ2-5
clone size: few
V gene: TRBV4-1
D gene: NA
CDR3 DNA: TGCGCCAGCAGCCACCGGGGAGGAGGCCAAGAGACCCAGTACTTC
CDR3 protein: CASSHRGGGQETQYF

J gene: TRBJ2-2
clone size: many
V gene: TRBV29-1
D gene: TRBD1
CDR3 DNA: TGCAGCGTAGTTGACAGGGCCGTCACCGGGGAGCTGTTTTTT
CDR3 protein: CSVVDRAVTGELFF

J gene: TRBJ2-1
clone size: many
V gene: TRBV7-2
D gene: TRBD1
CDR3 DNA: TGTGCCAGCAGCAGCGGACAGGGGGAGGTTGAGCAGTTCTTC
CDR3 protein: CASSSGQGEVEQFF

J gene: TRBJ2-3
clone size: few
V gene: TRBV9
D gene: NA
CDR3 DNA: TGTGCCAGCAGCGTGGGAACTAGCACAGATATGCAGTGTTTT
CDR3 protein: CASSVGTSTDMQCF

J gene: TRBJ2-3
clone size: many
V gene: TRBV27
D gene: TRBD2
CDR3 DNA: TGTGCCAGCAGTTCCGGGACTAGGATAGATACGCAGTATTTT
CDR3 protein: CASSSGTRIDTQYF

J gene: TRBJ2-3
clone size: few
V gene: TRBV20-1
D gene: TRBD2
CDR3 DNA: TGCAGTGCTTGCACTAGCGGGATAGAAACAGATACGCAGTATTTT
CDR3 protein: CSACTSGIETDTQYF

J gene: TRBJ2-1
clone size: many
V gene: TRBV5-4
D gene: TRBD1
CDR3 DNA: TGTGCCAGCAGATTACCGGGACAGGGGAACAATGAGCAGTTCTTC
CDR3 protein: CASRLPGQGNNEQFF

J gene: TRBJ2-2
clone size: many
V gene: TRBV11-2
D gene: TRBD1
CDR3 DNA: TGTGCCAGCAGCTCGACGAGGGGGCTCACCGGGGAGCTGTTTTTT
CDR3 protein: CASSSTRGLTGELFF

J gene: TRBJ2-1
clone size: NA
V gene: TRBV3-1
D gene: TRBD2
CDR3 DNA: TGTGCCAGCAGCCGCAGGACTAGCGGGAGCGTCTATGAGCAGTTCTTC
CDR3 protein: CASSRRTSGSVYEQFF

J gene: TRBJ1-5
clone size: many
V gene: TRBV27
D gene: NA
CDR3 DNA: TGTGCCAGCAGCCGCCGGGGAGGGGGAGGCAATCAGCCCCAGCATTTT
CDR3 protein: CASSRRGGGGNQPQHF

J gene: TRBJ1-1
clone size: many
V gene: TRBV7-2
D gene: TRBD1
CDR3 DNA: TGTGCCAGCAGCCAGGGACAGGGCATGACTGAAGCTTTCTTT
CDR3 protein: CASSQGQGMTEAFF

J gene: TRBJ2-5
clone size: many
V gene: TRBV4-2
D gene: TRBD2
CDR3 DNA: TGTGCCAGCAGCCCCTTGATAGCGGGGTACCAAGAGACCCAGTACTTC
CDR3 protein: CASSPLIAGYQETQYF

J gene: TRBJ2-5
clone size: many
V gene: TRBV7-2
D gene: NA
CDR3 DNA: TGTGCCAGCAGCTTAGAACAGCAAGAGACCCAGTACTTC
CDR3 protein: CASSLEQQETQYF

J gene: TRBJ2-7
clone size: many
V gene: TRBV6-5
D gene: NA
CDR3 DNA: TGTGCCAGCAGTTATGATGTCGGCCACGAGCAGTACTTC
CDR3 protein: CASSYDVGHEQYF

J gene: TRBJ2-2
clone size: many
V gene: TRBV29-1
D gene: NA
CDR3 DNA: TGCAGCGCTGACAGGACGAACACCGGGGAGCTGTTTTTT
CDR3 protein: CSADRTNTGELFF

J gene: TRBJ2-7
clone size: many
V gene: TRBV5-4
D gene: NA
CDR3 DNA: TGTGCCAGCAGCTTGTATGTAGGGGGGCAGCCCTACGAGCAGTACTTC
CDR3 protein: CASSLYVGGQPYEQYF

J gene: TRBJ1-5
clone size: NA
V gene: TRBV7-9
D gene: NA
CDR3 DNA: TGTGCCAGCAGCCCCGCCGGGGTAGGGGGTCAGCCCCAGCATTTT
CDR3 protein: CASSPAGVGGQPQHF